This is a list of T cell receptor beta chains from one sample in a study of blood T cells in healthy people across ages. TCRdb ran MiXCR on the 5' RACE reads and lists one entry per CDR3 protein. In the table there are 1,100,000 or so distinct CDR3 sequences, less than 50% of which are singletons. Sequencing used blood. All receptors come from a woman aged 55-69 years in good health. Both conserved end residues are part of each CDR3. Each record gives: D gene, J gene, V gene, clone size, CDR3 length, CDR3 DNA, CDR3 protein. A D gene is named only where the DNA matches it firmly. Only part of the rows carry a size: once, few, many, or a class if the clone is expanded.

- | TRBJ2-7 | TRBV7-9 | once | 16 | TGTGCCAGCAGCTCTTCCCCTCGACAGCCACTCTACGAGCAGTACTTC | CASSSSPRQPLYEQYF
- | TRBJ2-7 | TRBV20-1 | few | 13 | TGCAGTGCAGACAAGCGCGAATCCTACGAGCAGTACTTC | CSADKRESYEQYF
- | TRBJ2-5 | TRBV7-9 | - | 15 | TGTGCCAGCAGCTTCCGGAGGCGGGATCAAGAGACCCAGTACTTC | CASSFRRRDQETQYF
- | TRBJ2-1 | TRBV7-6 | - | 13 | TGTGCCAGCAGGGGGCGGGAAAGGAATGAGCAGTTCTTC | CASRGRERNEQFF
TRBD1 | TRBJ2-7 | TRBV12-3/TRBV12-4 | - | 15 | TGTGCCAGCAGCGTGACAGGGGCCAAATCCTACGAGCAGTACTTC | CASSVTGAKSYEQYF
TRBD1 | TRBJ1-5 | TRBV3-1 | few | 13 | TGTGCCAGCAGCCCGACAGGGATGAGTCCCCAGCATTTT | CASSPTGMSPQHF
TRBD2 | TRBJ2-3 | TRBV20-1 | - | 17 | TGCAGTGCTAGAGGGGGGCTAGCGGGAGTCAGGGCAGATACGCAGTATTTT | CSARGGLAGVRADTQYF
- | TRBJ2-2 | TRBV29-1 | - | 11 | TGCAGCGTTGAAGGCGGCGGGGAGCTGTTTTTT | CSVEGGGELFF
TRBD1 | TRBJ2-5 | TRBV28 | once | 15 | TGTGCCAGCAGTTTGCAGGGGGCTCTGGTACAGACCCAGTACTTC | CASSLQGALVQTQYF
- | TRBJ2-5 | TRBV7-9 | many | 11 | TGTGCCAGCAGCGCCCGGGAGACCCAGTACTTC | CASSARETQYF
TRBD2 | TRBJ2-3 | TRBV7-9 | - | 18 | TGTGCCAGCAGCAGCGCTAGCGGGAGTCCTCAATTCACAGATACGCAGTATTTT | CASSSASGSPQFTDTQYF
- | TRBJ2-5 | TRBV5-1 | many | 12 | TGTGCCAGCAGCTTAGCTGGGGAGACCCAGTACTTC | CASSLAGETQYF
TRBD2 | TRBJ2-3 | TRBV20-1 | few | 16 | TGCAGTGGCGAGCGGCCAGCGGGGGCTAGCACAGATACGCAGTATTTT | CSGERPAGASTDTQYF
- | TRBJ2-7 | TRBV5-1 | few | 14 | TGCGCCAGCAGCCGCGCCCAAAGGGGGTACGAGCAGTACTTC | CASSRAQRGYEQYF
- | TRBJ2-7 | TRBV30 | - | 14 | TGTGCCTGCCTGCATGAGGGGAAGGAATACGAGCAGTACTTC | CACLHEGKEYEQYF
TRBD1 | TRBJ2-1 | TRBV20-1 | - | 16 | TGCAGTGCAACCGGACAGGGGACAAGCTCCTACAATGAGCAGTTCTTC | CSATGQGTSSYNEQFF
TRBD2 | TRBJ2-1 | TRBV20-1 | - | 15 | TGCAGTGCTAGTGTCGGGGGCGGGAGGGCCCCCTGGCAGTTCTTC | CSASVGGGRAPWQFF
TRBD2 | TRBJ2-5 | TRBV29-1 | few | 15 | TGCAGCGTTGAAGCCGGACTAGCGGGAGGGGATGAGCAGTACTTC | CSVEAGLAGGDEQYF
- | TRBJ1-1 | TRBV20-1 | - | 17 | TGCAGTGCTAGAGATGGTGGAAGGGGATCGATACGGACTGAAGCTTTCTTT | CSARDGGRGSIRTEAFF
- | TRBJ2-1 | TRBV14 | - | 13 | TGTGCCAGCAGCCAAGGGGGAGGCTATGAGCAGTTCTTC | CASSQGGGYEQFF
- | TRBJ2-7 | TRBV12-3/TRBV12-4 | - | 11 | TGTGCCAGCAGTACGGGAATCGAGCAGTACTTC | CASSTGIEQYF
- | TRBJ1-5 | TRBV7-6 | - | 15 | TGTGCCAGCAGCCCTAGGTGGGGGATGGATCAGCCCCAGCATTTT | CASSPRWGMDQPQHF
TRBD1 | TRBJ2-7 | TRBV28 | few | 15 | TGTGCCAGCAGATCCGGACAGGGAGGCTCCTACGAGCAGTACTTC | CASRSGQGGSYEQYF
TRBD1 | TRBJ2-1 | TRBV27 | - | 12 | TGTGCCACCACAGGGGGCCCCAATGAGCAGTTCTTC | CATTGGPNEQFF
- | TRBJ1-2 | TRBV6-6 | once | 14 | TGTGCCAGCAGTTCCCAGGGGAAGGCCTATGGCTACACCTTC | CASSSQGKAYGYTF
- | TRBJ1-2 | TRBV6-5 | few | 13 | TGTGCCAGCAGTGGAGTGGGCCAGCAATTCTACACCTTC | CASSGVGQQFYTF
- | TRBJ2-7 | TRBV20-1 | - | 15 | TGCAGTGCTCCAGCGGTTGGCGGCAAAACCTACGAGCAGTACTTC | CSAPAVGGKTYEQYF
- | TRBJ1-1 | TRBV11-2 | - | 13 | TGTGCCAGCACAATGGGTGAGGGGTATGAAGCTTTCTTT | CASTMGEGYEAFF
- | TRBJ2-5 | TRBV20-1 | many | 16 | TGCAGTGCCACCCCCAGTAGACCCGGAGGGAGCAGGACCCAGTACTTC | CSATPSRPGGSRTQYF
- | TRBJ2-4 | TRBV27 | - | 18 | TGTGCCAGCAGTTTATACTACAGGGAGCCCCTAGGCAAAAACATTCAGTACTTC | CASSLYYREPLGKNIQYF
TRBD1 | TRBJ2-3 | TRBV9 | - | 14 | TGTGCCAGCAACCCGGACAGGGAGGAAGATACGCAGTATTTT | CASNPDREEDTQYF
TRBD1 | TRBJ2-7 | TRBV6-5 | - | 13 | TGTGCCAGCAGAGGGGACAGGCTCTACGAGCAGTACTTC | CASRGDRLYEQYF
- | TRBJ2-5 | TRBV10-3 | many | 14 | TGTGCCATCAGTGCGAGCAGGGCCCGCGAGACCCAGTACTTC | CAISASRARETQYF
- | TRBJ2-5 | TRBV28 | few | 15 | TGTGCCAGCAGCCCAACCAAGGGGATCCAAGAGACCCAGTACTTC | CASSPTKGIQETQYF
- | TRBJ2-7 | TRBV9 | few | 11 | TGTGCCAGCAGCGTAGTCTACGAGCAGTACTTC | CASSVVYEQYF
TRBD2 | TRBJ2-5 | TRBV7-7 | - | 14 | TGTGCCAGCAGCATCGGACTAGCGGGAGGGACCCAGTACTTC | CASSIGLAGGTQYF
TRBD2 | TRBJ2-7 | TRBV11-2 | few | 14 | TGTGCCAGCAGGGAACCTAGCGGACTCTACGAGCAGTACTTC | CASREPSGLYEQYF
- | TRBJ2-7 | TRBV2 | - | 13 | TGTGCCAGCCACCGGGACCGTTCCTACGAGCAGTACTTC | CASHRDRSYEQYF
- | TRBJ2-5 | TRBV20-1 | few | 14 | TGCAGTGCTAGAGGGGCTCGCACGGGAGAGACCCAGTACTTC | CSARGARTGETQYF
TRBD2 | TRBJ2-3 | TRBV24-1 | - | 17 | TGTGCCACCAGTGATTTGCCGGGGACTAGTAATTCAGATACGCAGTATTTT | CATSDLPGTSNSDTQYF
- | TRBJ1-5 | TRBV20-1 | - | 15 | TGCAGTGCTAGATACGACATGGGGTTCGGTCAGCCCCAGCATTTT | CSARYDMGFGQPQHF
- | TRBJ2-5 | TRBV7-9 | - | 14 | TGTGCCAGCATCCCGGACGATTATCAAGAGACCCAGTACTTC | CASIPDDYQETQYF
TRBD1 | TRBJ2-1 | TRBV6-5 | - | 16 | TGTGCCAGCAGTACCCTGACAGGGGGCGGAGAGAATGAGCAGTTCTTC | CASSTLTGGGENEQFF
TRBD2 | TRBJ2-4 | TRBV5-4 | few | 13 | TGTGCCAGCAGACTAGCGGGCCAAAACATTCAGTACTTC | CASRLAGQNIQYF
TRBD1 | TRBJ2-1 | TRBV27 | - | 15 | TGTGCCAGCAGCCCCGGGACAGACCAATACAATGAGCAGTTCTTC | CASSPGTDQYNEQFF
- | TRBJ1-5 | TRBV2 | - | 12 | TGTGCCAGCAGTACGAGACAGCGTGTCCAGCATTTT | CASSTRQRVQHF
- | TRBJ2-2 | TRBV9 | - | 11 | TGTGCCAGCAGCGTAGGTGTGGAGCTGTTTTTT | CASSVGVELFF
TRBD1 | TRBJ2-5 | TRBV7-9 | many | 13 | TGTGCCAGCAGACGACAGGGCCTAGAGACCCAGTACTTC | CASRRQGLETQYF
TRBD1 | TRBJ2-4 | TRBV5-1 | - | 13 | TGCGCCAGCAGCCCCCGGGACAGAAACATTCAGTACTTC | CASSPRDRNIQYF
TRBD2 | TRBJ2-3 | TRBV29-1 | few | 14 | TGCAGCGTTGAAGATGGGCGGGGAGGGGATACGCAGTATTTT | CSVEDGRGGDTQYF
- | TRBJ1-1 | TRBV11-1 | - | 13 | TGTGCCAGCAGAGCAGATCCGGGAAATGGAGCTTTCTTT | CASRADPGNGAFF
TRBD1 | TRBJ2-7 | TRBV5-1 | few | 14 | TGCGCCAGCAGCTTCGGGACAGACCTTTACGAGCAGTACTTC | CASSFGTDLYEQYF
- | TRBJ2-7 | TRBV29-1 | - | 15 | TGCAGCGTTGAAGCGCTGGCAGGGGCTACCTACGAGCAGTACTTC | CSVEALAGATYEQYF
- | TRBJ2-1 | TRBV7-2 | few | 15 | TGTGCCAGCAGCTTAGGTAGCGCTTCATACAATGAGCAGTTCTTC | CASSLGSASYNEQFF